This T cell receptor beta chain was sequenced in a study of CD8 T cells in Susac syndrome. Reverse transcription of 0.5 to 1 ug RNA was performed with random hexamers. TCRdb redid the calling of the immunoSEQ multiplex PCR reads with MiXCR, one entry per CDR3 protein. This table holds about 140,000 distinct CDR3 sequences, roughly 94% found once. Findings of the study overall: TEMRA cells and active patients showed peak Susac CD8+ clonal expansion.

Each Susac syndrome patient had definite or probable disease by recently defined criteria. Both CD4+ and CD8+ T cells were negatively isolated, and TEMRA cells underwent FACS enrichment. Germline CDR1 LGHDT, CDR2 YNNKEL (reference sequence). V dropped 0 bases and J dropped 2 bases, with 9 bases sitting between them. This CDR3 has 15 residues. In the case of this clonotype: Its antigen is unknown.

Source material: CD8+ T cells from PBMCs. The chain couples TRBV3-1 to TRBJ2-3; no reliable D call. The source of this sequence is a human donor with Susac syndrome. The DNA of the CDR3 is TGTGCCAGCAGCCAAGACGAACGATTCACAGATACGCAGTATTTT. This gives the protein CASSQDERFTDTQYF.